Following are 8 T cell receptor beta chains from one sample sequenced in a study of tumour-infiltrating T cells in Burkitt lymphoma. Method: immunoSEQ multiplex PCR; TCRdb's copy keeps in-frame clones and lacks some. This sample has 3,300 or so clones, with approximately 12% found just once. Specimen: tumor tissue. The receptors were sampled from a human donor with Burkitt lymphoma.

Comments on this clone: Different DNA sequences within this sample yield the same CDR3. The J gene is TRBJ2-2, the V gene TRBV5-4; D could derive from TRBD1 or TRBD2 (5 bases each). V was shortened by 4 bases and J by 4 bases, with 14 bases between the two germline ends. Germline V gives CDR1 SGHNT, CDR2 YYREEE (reference sequence). There are 15 residues in the CDR3. The CDR3 DNA is TGTGCCAGCAGCCCTGGGGGAAGTTTCACCGGGGAGCTGTTTTTT. This gives the protein CASSPGGSFTGELFF.

Comment on this clone: The junction departs from the called germline gene at one end, perhaps through a read error. This chain uses TRBV5-1 with TRBJ1-1, with 7 nucleotides matching TRBD1. The CDR3 consists of 14 residues. The germline CDR1 and CDR2 sequences are SGHRS and YFSETQ. The CDR3 nucleotides read TGCGCCAGCAGCCCGGGACAGAGGAACACTGAAGCTTGCTTT. Protein sequence: CASSPGQRNTEACF.

This clone showed up just a few times. The V and J genes are TRBV6-4 and TRBJ2-5; TRBD1 might be the D (6 bases). V lost 6 bases and J lost 5, with 16 bases in between. The CDR3 is 14 residues long. Germline values: CDR1 MRHNA, CDR2 SNTAGT. Written as DNA, the CDR3 is TGTGCCAGCAGCGCCACAGGGTCGTCGGAGACCCAGTACTTC. This gives the protein CASSATGSSETQYF.

This clone was seen a few times. The V call is TRBV6-5, the J call TRBJ1-1, with no clear D. Between the trimmed V and J ends, which lost 2 bases and 1 base, there was a span of 5 bases. Germline CDR1 MNHEY, CDR2 SVGAGI. The CDR3 length is 13 residues. The CDR3 DNA reads TGTGCCAGCAGTTACAACTGGAACACTGAAGCTTTCTTT. Its protein product is CASSYNWNTEAFF.

This clone was recorded a few times. The chain employs TRBV6-5 and TRBJ2-7; D may be TRBD2 (7 bases). The CDR3 is made up of 16 amino acids. Germline CDR1 and CDR2: MNHEY and SVGAGI. Trimming took off 0 bases at V and 3 bases at J, with 15 bases between the two ends. DNA for the CDR3: TGTGCCAGCAGTTACTCAACGGGGGGCTTGATCTACGAGCAGTACTTC. Protein sequence: CASSYSTGGLIYEQYF.

In DNA form, the CDR3 reads TGTGCCAGCAGCTTTGGCCTCGGACAGGGCCCACCCTACGAGCAGTACTTC. Residues: CASSFGLGQGPPYEQYF. The genes are TRBV11-2 and TRBJ2-7, with TRBD1 identical over 8 bases. V was clipped by 3 bases and J by 2 bases; unmatched bases: 12. The germline CDR1 and CDR2 sequences are SGHAT and FQNNGV. The CDR3 has 17 amino acids.

Only a few counts were recorded for this clone. This chain links TRBV30 with TRBJ1-1, with a tentative D call TRBD1 (5 bases). V was cut by 5 bases and J by 1 base, with 14 bases left in between. The CDR3 has 14 residues. Germline V gene lookup returns CDR1 GTSNPN and CDR2 SVGIG (reference sequence). The CDR3 nucleotides read TGTGCCTGGTGGGCGGACACAAAGAACACTGAAGCTTTCTTT. Translating gives CAWWADTKNTEAFF.

This clone occurred a few times. The chain employs TRBV7-9 and TRBJ2-6; 10 nucleotides match TRBD1. V lost 0 bases and J lost 14; bases outside the gene matches: 16. From germline, CDR1 is SEHNR and CDR2 FQNEAQ (reference sequence). This CDR3 is 18 amino acids long. The CDR3 loop is CASSLAGTGVPPPSILTF. CDR3 DNA sequence: TGTGCCAGCAGCTTAGCCGGGACAGGGGTGCCCCCACCGTCAATCCTGACTTTC.